These 10 T cell receptor beta chains share one sample of origin, sequenced in a study of cytomegalovirus exposure and HLA in healthy donors. The study ran its PCR with 60 Vbeta and 13 Jbeta primers. The assay was immunoSEQ multiplex PCR, and TCRdb's table has in-frame clones only and misses some. The sample records around 130,000 clones, approximately 75% being singletons. Sequencing was done on a sample of PBMCs. These receptors were collected from a middle-aged woman in good health and CMV-seropositive.

This chain uses TRBV6-6 with TRBJ2-7, with TRBD1 matching 9 bases. The J segment lost 2 bases and the V segment lost 6 bases, leaving 8 bases of the junction unmatched. CDR1 is MNHNY, CDR2 SVGAGI, per germline (reference sequence). The CDR3 runs 15 residues. The CDR3 here is CASRLQGALPYEQYF. Here the CDR3 DNA reads TGTGCCAGCAGACTACAGGGGGCGCTGCCCTACGAGCAGTACTTC.

The chain employs TRBV27 and TRBJ2-5; TRBD2 aligns across 9 bases. The junction had 7 bases not matched to a gene; V was cut back by 3 bases and J by 5 bases. The germline gives CDR1 MNHEY, CDR2 SMNVEV (reference sequence). The CDR3 has 15 amino acids. CDR3 nucleotides: TGTGCCAGCAGTTTGATAGCGGGAGTAGTGGAGACCCAGTACTTC. It translates to CASSLIAGVVETQYF.

This clone occurred a few times. The rearrangement joins TRBV11-1 to TRBJ2-7; D perhaps matches TRBD1 (5 bases). This CDR3 spans 14 amino acids. CDR1 and CDR2 from the germline V gene are SGHAT and FQDESV (reference sequence). The V end lost 5 bases, the J end lost 1 base, and 12 bases lay between the germline ends. CDR3 nucleotides: TGTGCCAGCAGCCCAACCACAGGTTCCTACGAGCAGTACTTC. This gives the protein CASSPTTGSYEQYF.

The chain joins TRBV4-2 to TRBJ2-5; tentative D call: TRBD2 (6 bases). The CDR3 is 15 amino acids. From germline, CDR1 is LGHNA and CDR2 YNFKEQ. With 1 base removed from V and 4 bases from J, the gap between germline ends came to 13 bases. CDR3 DNA: TGTGCCAGCAGCCAAGCCCTAGGAGGGACAGAGACCCAGTACTTC. It encodes CASSQALGGTETQYF.

This clone was counted between two and nine times. The gene calls are TRBV18 and TRBJ2-5, with 9 bases aligning to TRBD1. The J call may be in error: the DNA end matches TRBJ2-7 better. The CDR3 has 15 residues. The germline V gene has CDR1 KGHSH and CDR2 LQKENI. CDR3 region: CASSPGTGLSYEQYF. The CDR3 DNA follows: TGTGCCAGCTCACCCGGGACAGGGTTATCCTACGAGCAGTACTTC.

The chain has TRBV28 and TRBJ1-5; TRBD1 matches 9 bases. In germline, CDR1 is MDHEN, CDR2 SYDVKM. This CDR3 has 16 residues. Trimming cost V 3 bases and J 3 bases; bases outside gene matches: 6. CDR3 coding DNA: TGTGCCAGCAGTTTGTGGGGACAGGGAAACAATCAGCCCCAGCATTTT. This codes for CASSLWGQGNNQPQHF.

CDR3 DNA sequence: TGTGCCAGCAGTGCCTTGGCCAGCAATCAGCCCCAGCATTTT. Translated, it gives CASSALASNQPQHF. The chain couples TRBV2 to TRBJ1-5; D is uncertain. This CDR3 has 14 amino acids. The germline V and J ends were trimmed by 4 bases and 1 base, with 8 bases remaining between them. Per germline, CDR1 SNHLY and CDR2 FYNNEI.

This rearrangement joins TRBV6-5 to TRBJ2-5, with D perhaps TRBD2 (7 bases). The CDR3 is 15 amino acids. Germline assignment: CDR1 MNHEY and CDR2 SVGAGI. V dropped 0 bases and J dropped 5 bases, with 13 bases sitting between them. CDR3 residues: CASSYSAGGQETQYF. CDR3 coding DNA: TGTGCCAGCAGTTACTCGGCCGGGGGGCAGGAGACCCAGTACTTC.

In its sample, this clone was seen once. CDR3 sequence reads: CASGLNRYAPLFF. The CDR3 DNA is TGTGCTAGTGGTTTGAACAGATACGCTCCACTGTTTTTT. The chain employs TRBV12-5 and TRBJ1-4; no definite D call. CDR1 and CDR2 from the germline V gene are LGHNT and FRNRAP. This CDR3 is built from 13 residues. V was trimmed by 2 bases and J by 13 bases, leaving 14 bases between them.

The J gene is TRBJ2-5, the V gene TRBV7-2; D is unclear. The germline V gene has CDR1 SGHTA and CDR2 FQGNSA. V shed 5 bases and J shed 1 base, with 11 bases lying between them. The CDR3 extends over 14 amino acids. CDR3 loop: CASSLAEVQETQYF. CDR3 coding DNA: TGTGCCAGCAGCCTTGCCGAGGTCCAAGAGACCCAGTACTTC.